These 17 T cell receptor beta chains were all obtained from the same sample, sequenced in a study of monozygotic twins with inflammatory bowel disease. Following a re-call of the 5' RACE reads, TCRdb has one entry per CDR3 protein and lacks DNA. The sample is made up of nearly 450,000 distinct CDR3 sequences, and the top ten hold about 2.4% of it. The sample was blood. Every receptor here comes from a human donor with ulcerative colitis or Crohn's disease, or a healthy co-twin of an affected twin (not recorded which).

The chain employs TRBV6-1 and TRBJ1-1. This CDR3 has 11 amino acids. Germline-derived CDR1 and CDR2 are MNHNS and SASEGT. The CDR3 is CASSEVTEAFF.

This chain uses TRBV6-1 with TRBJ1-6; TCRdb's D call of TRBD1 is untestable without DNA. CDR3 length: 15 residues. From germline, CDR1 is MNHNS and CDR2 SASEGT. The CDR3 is CASSRDLGRGSPLHF.

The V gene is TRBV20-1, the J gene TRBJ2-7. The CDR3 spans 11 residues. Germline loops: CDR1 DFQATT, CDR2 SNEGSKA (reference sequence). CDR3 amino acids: CSALHGYEQYF.

CDR3 loop: CATSRDQALDGGRQFF. V usage is TRBV15 and J usage is TRBJ2-1; TCRdb picks TRBD2, but there is no DNA to check that call. This CDR3 is 16 amino acids long. Germline CDR1 and CDR2: LNHNV and YYDKDF (reference sequence).

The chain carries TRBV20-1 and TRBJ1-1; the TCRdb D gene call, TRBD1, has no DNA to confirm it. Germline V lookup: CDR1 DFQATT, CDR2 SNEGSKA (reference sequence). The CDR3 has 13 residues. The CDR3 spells CSARTGRTNEAFF.

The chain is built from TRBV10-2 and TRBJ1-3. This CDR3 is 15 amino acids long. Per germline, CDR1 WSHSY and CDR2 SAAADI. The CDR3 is CASSESWGSGNTIYF.

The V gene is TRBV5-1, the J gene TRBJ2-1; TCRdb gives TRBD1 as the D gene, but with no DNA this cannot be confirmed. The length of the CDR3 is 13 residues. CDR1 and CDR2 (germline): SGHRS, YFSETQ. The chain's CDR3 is CASRVQGHNEQFF.

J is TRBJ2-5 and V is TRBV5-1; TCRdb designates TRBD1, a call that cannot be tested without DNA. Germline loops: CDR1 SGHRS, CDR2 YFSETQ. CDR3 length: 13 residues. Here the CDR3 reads CASSTDWGGTQYF.

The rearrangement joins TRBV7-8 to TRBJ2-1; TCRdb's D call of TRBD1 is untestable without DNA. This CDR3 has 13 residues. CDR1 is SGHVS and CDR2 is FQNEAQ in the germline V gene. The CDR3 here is CASSETGAREQFF.

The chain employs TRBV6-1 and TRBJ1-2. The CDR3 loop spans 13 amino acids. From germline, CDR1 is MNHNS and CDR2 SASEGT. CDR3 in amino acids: CASSEAENYGYTF.

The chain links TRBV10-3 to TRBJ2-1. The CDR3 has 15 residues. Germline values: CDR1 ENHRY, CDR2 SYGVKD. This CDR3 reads CAISEGGRSYNEQFF.

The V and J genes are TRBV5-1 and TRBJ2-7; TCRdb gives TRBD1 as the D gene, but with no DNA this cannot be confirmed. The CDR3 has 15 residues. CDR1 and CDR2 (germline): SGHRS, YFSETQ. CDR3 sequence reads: CASSDVRGRGLEQYF.

The CDR3 loop is CSARDSSGTYEQYF. V and J are TRBV20-1 and TRBJ2-7. The CDR3 spans 14 residues. CDR1 and CDR2 from the germline V gene are DFQATT and SNEGSKA (reference sequence).

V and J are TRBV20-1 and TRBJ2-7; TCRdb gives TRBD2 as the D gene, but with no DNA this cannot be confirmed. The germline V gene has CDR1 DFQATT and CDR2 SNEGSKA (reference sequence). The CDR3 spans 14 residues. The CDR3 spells CSASTGLAGDEQYF.

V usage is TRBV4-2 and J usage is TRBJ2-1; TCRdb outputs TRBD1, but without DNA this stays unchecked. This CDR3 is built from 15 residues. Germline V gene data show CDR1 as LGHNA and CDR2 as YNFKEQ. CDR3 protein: CASSPGDRGRHEQFF.

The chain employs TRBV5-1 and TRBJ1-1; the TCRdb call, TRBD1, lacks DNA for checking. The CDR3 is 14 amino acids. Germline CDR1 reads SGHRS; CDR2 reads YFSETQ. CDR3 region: CASTIPGMNTEAFF. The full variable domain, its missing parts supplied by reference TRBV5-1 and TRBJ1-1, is KAGVTQTPRYLIKTRGQQVTLSCSPISGHRSVSWYQQTPGQGLQFLFEYFSETQRNKGNFPGRFSGRQFSNSRSEMNVSTLELGDSALYLCASTIPGMNTEAFFGQGTRLTVV.

CDR3: CATGAEETQYF. The chain combines TRBV10-3 with TRBJ2-5; TCRdb names TRBD1, which stays unverified in the absence of DNA. The CDR3 is 11 residues long. The V gene's germline CDR1 is ENHRY and CDR2 SYGVKD.